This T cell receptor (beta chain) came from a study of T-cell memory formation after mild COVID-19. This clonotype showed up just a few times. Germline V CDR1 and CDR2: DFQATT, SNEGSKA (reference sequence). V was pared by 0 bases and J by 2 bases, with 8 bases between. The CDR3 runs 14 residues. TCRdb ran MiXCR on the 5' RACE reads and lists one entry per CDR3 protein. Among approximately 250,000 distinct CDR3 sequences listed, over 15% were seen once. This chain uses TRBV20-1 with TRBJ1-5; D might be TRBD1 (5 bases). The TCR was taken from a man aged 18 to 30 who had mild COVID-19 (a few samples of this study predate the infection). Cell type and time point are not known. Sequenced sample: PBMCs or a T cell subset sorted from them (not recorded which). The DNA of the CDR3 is TGCAGTGCTAGAGAACAGGTTGGCAATCAGCCCCAGCATTTT. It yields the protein CSAREQVGNQPQHF.